Each of the 29 T cell receptor beta chains below was sequenced from the same sample in a study of T cells in Graves' hyperthyroidism and ophthalmopathy. From RNA transcripts, TCR beta CDR3 regions were amplified. Researchers ran a first-round RT-PCR on the TCR CDR3 using the HTBI primer set. Each CDR3 protein is one row after TCRdb ran MiXCR on the multiplex PCR reads. This sample has 360,000 or so distinct CDR3 sequences; 19% occur once, and the top ten carry about 3.7%. The sequenced sample consisted of blood. All receptors come from a woman aged 18-29 years with Graves' hyperthyroidism.

This clonotype has at least ten counts. The chain links TRBV28 to TRBJ2-5; tentatively, D is TRBD2 (5 bases). Germline V lookup: CDR1 MDHEN, CDR2 SYDVKM. With 6 bases removed from V and 5 bases from J, the gap between germline ends came to 28 bases. CDR3 length: 18 amino acids. The CDR3, as DNA: TGTGCCAGCAGCCCACCATCCCAAGCGGTGGCGTTTGGGGAGACCCAGTACTTC. It encodes CASSPPSQAVAFGETQYF.

In this sample, this clonotype turned up many times. The chain combines TRBV13 with TRBJ2-7, with 10 bases identical to TRBD1. The CDR3 runs to 16 residues. CDR1 is PRHDT and CDR2 is FYEKMQ in the germline V gene (reference sequence). V lost 5 bases to trimming and J lost 5 bases; unmatched junction nucleotides: 12. This chain's CDR3 is CASSHPSTGGRNEQYF. CDR3 nucleotides: TGTGCCAGCAGCCATCCCTCGACAGGGGGCCGGAACGAGCAGTACTTC.

This clonotype was detected many times. This chain uses TRBV12-3 or TRBV12-4 with TRBJ1-1; a weak D match, TRBD1 (6 bases). Trimming removed 5 bases at V and 3 bases at J, with 7 bases between. There are 12 residues in the CDR3. In DNA form, the CDR3 reads TGTGCCAGCAGTCGACAGGACACTGAAGCTTTCTTT. Amino acids: CASSRQDTEAFF.

This sequence joins TRBV12-5 and TRBJ2-7; possible D gene TRBD1, 6 bases. CDR1 LGHNT and CDR2 FRNRAP come from the germline V gene. Trimming left V 0 bases short and J 2 bases short, with 8 bases between. The CDR3 has 14 amino acids. This CDR3 reads CASGLVQGAYEQYF. CDR3 in DNA: TGTGCTAGTGGTTTGGTACAGGGTGCCTACGAGCAGTACTTC.

This clonotype was seen ten or more times. The V gene is TRBV6-2 or TRBV6-3, the J gene TRBJ1-2; D is perhaps TRBD1 (6 bases). V lost 5 bases, J lost 4 bases, and 14 bases lay in between. Looked up from germline, CDR1 is MNHEY and CDR2 is SVGEGT. The CDR3 has 14 residues. As DNA, the CDR3 is TGTGCCAGCAGTCTTCTGGGGGGCCTCTATGGCTACACCTTC. It specifies CASSLLGGLYGYTF.

In regard to this clonotype: An end of the junction differs from the germline gene, which may be a read error. The chain carries TRBV11-2 and TRBJ2-7; 7 bases map to TRBD1. The germline gives CDR1 SGHAT, CDR2 FQNNGV. CDR3 length: 18 amino acids. The chain's CDR3 is CASSLGTESRGADGEQCF. CDR3 in DNA: TGTGCTAGCAGCTTAGGGACAGAGTCAAGAGGGGCGGACGGGGAGCAGTGCTTC. The full variable domain, rest sourced from reference TRBV11-2 and TRBJ2-7, is EAGVAQSPRYKIIEKRQSVAFWCNPISGHATLYWYQQILGQGPKLLIQFQNNGVVDDSQLPKDRFSAERLKGVDSTLKIQPAKLEDSAVYLCASSLGTESRGADGEQCFGPGTRLTVT.

This clonotype was seen at least ten times. This chain links TRBV29-1 with TRBJ1-2; D possibly corresponds to TRBD1 (5 bases). This CDR3 region has 14 residues. The V gene's germline CDR1 is SQVTM and CDR2 ANQGSEA. CDR3 loop: CSGGMGWGTDGYTF. CDR3 nucleotides: TGCAGTGGGGGGATGGGATGGGGTACAGATGGCTACACCTTC.

This clonotype was counted many times. The chain couples TRBV10-3 to TRBJ1-1; D remains unclear. This CDR3 region has 12 residues. Per the germline V gene, CDR1 is ENHRY and CDR2 is SYGVKD. V gave up 2 bases and J gave up 5 bases, with 6 bases separating them. The chain's CDR3 is CAISEGGTEAFF. The CDR3 DNA follows: TGTGCCATCAGTGAGGGTGGGACTGAAGCTTTCTTT.

Many counts were recorded for this clonotype. The chain carries TRBV10-2 and TRBJ1-6, with 8 bases identical to TRBD1. The CDR3 is made up of 14 amino acids. In germline, CDR1 is WSHSY, CDR2 SAAADI. Losses at the gene ends were 2 bases for V and 8 bases for J; bases not matched to a gene: 2. The CDR3 here is CASSETRGHSPLHF. CDR3 nucleotide sequence: TGCGCCAGCAGTGAGACCAGGGGGCATTCACCCCTCCACTTT.

The sample holds many counts of this clonotype. The chain links TRBV29-1 to TRBJ1-2; D is ambiguous. Germline loops: CDR1 SQVTM, CDR2 ANQGSEA. The CDR3 is 12 residues long. V was shortened by 4 bases and J by 2 bases, with 8 bases between the two germline ends. CDR3 region: CSVARLNYGYTF. The CDR3 DNA is TGCAGCGTTGCTCGGCTAAACTATGGCTACACCTTC.

The gene calls are TRBV5-1 and TRBJ2-5; no clear D. The germline CDR1 and CDR2 sequences are SGHRS and YFSETQ. There are 14 residues in the CDR3. V was clipped by 1 base and J by 5 bases, with 12 bases between them. CDR3 in DNA: TGCGCCAGCAGCTTGTGGGTAGAAGAGGAGACCCAGTACTTC. Protein sequence: CASSLWVEEETQYF. The whole variable domain, filled in from reference TRBV5-1 and TRBJ2-5, reads KAGVTQTPRYLIKTRGQQVTLSCSPISGHRSVSWYQQTPGQGLQFLFEYFSETQRNKGNFPGRFSGRQFSNSRSEMNVSTLELGDSALYLCASSLWVEEETQYFGPGTRLLVL.

The V and J genes are TRBV12-3 or TRBV12-4 and TRBJ2-5, with 10 bases identical to TRBD2. V lost 1 base to trimming and J lost 7 bases; unmatched junction nucleotides: 9. CDR3 length equals 16 residues. CDR3 residues: CASSLGERGGLRTQYF. The CDR3 DNA follows: TGTGCCAGCAGTTTAGGGGAGCGGGGGGGCTTAAGGACCCAGTACTTC.

The sample holds many counts of this clonotype. V gene TRBV4-1 combines with J gene TRBJ2-5; 8 nucleotides match TRBD2. The CDR3 spans 16 residues. The V gene's germline CDR1 is MGHRA and CDR2 YSYEKL. V trimming: 6 bases; J trimming: 2 bases; junction bases outside the gene matches: 11. The CDR3 coding sequence is TGCGCCAGCAGACATATTCTAGCGGGCCTTCAAGAGACCCAGTACTTC. It encodes CASRHILAGLQETQYF.

The chain links TRBV12-3 or TRBV12-4 to TRBJ1-2, with D unresolved. V was pared by 6 bases and J by 0 bases, with 8 bases between. The CDR3 extends over 13 amino acids. CDR3: CASSPKANYGYTF. CDR3 nucleotide sequence: TGTGCCAGCAGCCCAAAAGCTAACTATGGCTACACCTTC.

The chain has TRBV19 and TRBJ1-5, with 10 positions matching TRBD1. Unmatched junction bases numbered 8, after V lost 5 bases and J lost 7 bases. The CDR3 totals 15 residues. Germline assignment: CDR1 LNHDA and CDR2 SQIVND (reference sequence). In DNA, the CDR3 is TGTGCCAGTAGTTCCGGGACAGGGGAATACCAGCCCCAGCATTTT. Amino acids: CASSSGTGEYQPQHF.

The chain employs TRBV12-3 or TRBV12-4 and TRBJ2-5, with unresolved D. Trimming left V 5 bases short and J 5 bases short, with 9 bases between. The CDR3 extends over 12 amino acids. Here the CDR3 reads CASSRARETQYF. In nucleotides, the CDR3 is TGTGCCAGCAGTCGAGCGAGGGAGACCCAGTACTTC.

With regard to this clonotype: A junction boundary mismatches the germline segment, possibly from a read error. This chain joins TRBV2 and TRBJ1-5, with TRBD1 identical over 9 bases. CDR1 is SNHLY, CDR2 FYNNEI, per germline. This CDR3 has 17 residues. The CDR3 loop is CTSREGTGRKVNQPQHF. CDR3 DNA: TGTACCAGCAGGGAAGGGACAGGGCGAAAGGTCAATCAGCCCCAGCATTTT. The full variable domain, in which reference TRBV2 and TRBJ1-5 provide the parts outside the CDR3, is EPEVTQTPSHQVTQMGQEVILRCVPISNHLYFYWYRQILGQKVEFLVSFYNNEISEKSEIFDDQFSVERPDGSNFTLKIRSTKLEDSAMYFCTSREGTGRKVNQPQHFGDGTRLSIL.

This clonotype came up many times. The gene calls are TRBV7-8 and TRBJ2-7; D not resolved. Trimming left V 5 bases short and J 2 bases short, with 13 bases between. Germline V gene data show CDR1 as SGHVS and CDR2 as FQNEAQ. The CDR3 runs to 14 residues. CDR3 nucleotides: TGTGCCAGCAGCCCAACATCCGGAACCTACGAGCAGTACTTC. Translation: CASSPTSGTYEQYF.

The rearrangement uses TRBV18 and TRBJ2-7; D possibly corresponds to TRBD1 (6 bases). CDR1 and CDR2 (germline): KGHSH, LQKENI. CDR3 length equals 14 residues. With 3 bases removed from V and 3 bases from J, the gap between germline ends came to 12 bases. In nucleotides, the CDR3 is TGTGCCAGCTCACCCCGGGACACCCTCTACGAGCAGTACTTC. Its protein is CASSPRDTLYEQYF.

The chain links TRBV12-3 or TRBV12-4 to TRBJ1-1, with D tentatively TRBD1 (5 bases). Trimming pared 6 bases from V and 3 bases from J, leaving 17 bases between. This CDR3 has 15 amino acids. CDR3 nucleotides: TGTGCCAGCAGACCCAAGGACATTCCGGACACTGAAGCTTTCTTT. It yields the protein CASRPKDIPDTEAFF.

The table lists this clonotype with many counts. The rearrangement uses TRBV11-2 and TRBJ2-3; D is ambiguous. The V gene lost 5 bases and the J gene lost 11 bases, with 14 bases spanning the gap. The germline V gene encodes CDR1 SGHAT and CDR2 FQNNGV. The CDR3 contains 12 residues. DNA of the CDR3: TGTGCCAGCAGCCATTTAGCCTACCGGCAGTATTTT. As protein: CASSHLAYRQYF.

This clonotype was counted at least ten times. This chain links TRBV6-4 with TRBJ1-1, with a weak D call TRBD1 (5 bases). V lost 8 bases to trimming and J lost 2 bases, with 21 bases between them. The length of the CDR3 is 16 residues. CDR1 is MRHNA, CDR2 SNTAGT, per germline. CDR3 coding DNA: TGTGCCAGCCGCCTAACGACAGACGCGCATAACACTGAAGCTTTCTTT. This gives the protein CASRLTTDAHNTEAFF.

A few counts support this clonotype. V usage is TRBV5-1 and J usage is TRBJ1-2; perhaps TRBD1 as D (5 bases). With 0 bases removed from V and 0 bases from J, the gap between germline ends came to 21 bases. The germline V gene encodes CDR1 SGHRS and CDR2 YFSETQ. CDR3 length: 19 residues. The CDR3 here is CASSLDPGPRRRSNYGYTF. As DNA, the CDR3 is TGCGCCAGCAGCTTGGATCCGGGACCCAGGAGAAGGTCTAACTATGGCTACACCTTC.

Ten or more counts support this clonotype. V gene TRBV24-1 combines with J gene TRBJ2-7; possible D gene TRBD2, 5 bases. V lost 6 bases and J 0 bases, leaving 14 bases between the germline ends. Germline V gives CDR1 KGHDR, CDR2 SFDVKD. This CDR3 is built from 15 residues. The CDR3 loop reads CATSPHPGDSYEQYF. The CDR3 region has the DNA TGTGCCACCAGTCCCCACCCCGGGGACTCCTACGAGCAGTACTTC.

This clonotype was found many times. The J gene is TRBJ1-2, the V gene TRBV7-9; D might be TRBD1 (5 bases). Looked up from germline, CDR1 is SEHNR and CDR2 is FQNEAQ (reference sequence). The CDR3 sequence is 12 residues long. V gave up 7 bases and J gave up 3 bases, with 9 bases separating them. CDR3 protein: CASTGFHYGYTF. The DNA of the CDR3 is TGTGCCAGCACAGGGTTCCACTATGGCTACACCTTC.

The sample holds a few counts of this clonotype. The CDR3 DNA follows: TGTGCCAGCAGCAACCGGGAGGCCAACACTGAAGCTTTCTTT. Translation: CASSNREANTEAFF. The chain couples TRBV5-4 to TRBJ1-1; D remains ambiguous. The germline gives CDR1 SGHNT, CDR2 YYREEE (reference sequence). This CDR3 is 14 amino acids long. V was shortened by 4 bases and J by 2 bases, with 12 bases between the two germline ends.

This clonotype was observed at least ten times. In DNA, the CDR3 is TGTGCCAGCAGGACAGGATCCCTAGTTTTAGGGGAGCTGTTTTTT. Amino acid sequence: CASRTGSLVLGELFF. The gene calls are TRBV6-1 and TRBJ2-2; D might be TRBD1 (6 bases). The CDR3 spans 15 residues. Germline values: CDR1 MNHNS, CDR2 SASEGT. V gave up 6 bases and J gave up 8 bases, with 19 bases separating them.

The chain couples TRBV6-2 or TRBV6-3 to TRBJ1-2, with D perhaps matching TRBD1 (5 bases). This CDR3 has 13 residues. V lost 8 bases to trimming and J lost 3 bases, with 13 bases between them. From germline, CDR1 is MNHEY and CDR2 SVGEGT. Here the CDR3 reads CASLPSGDYGYTF. In nucleotides, the CDR3 is TGTGCCAGCCTCCCCTCGGGGGACTATGGCTACACCTTC.

This clonotype was found many times. The chain is built from TRBV7-2 and TRBJ2-7, with D perhaps matching TRBD1 (5 bases). The V gene's germline CDR1 is SGHTA and CDR2 FQGNSA. Trimming removed 6 bases from V and 3 bases from J, with 15 bases in between. This CDR3 is 14 amino acids long. CDR3 sequence (DNA): TGTGCCAGCAGGTGGGGCACTTCTTTCTACGAGCAGTACTTC. Translation gives CASRWGTSFYEQYF.